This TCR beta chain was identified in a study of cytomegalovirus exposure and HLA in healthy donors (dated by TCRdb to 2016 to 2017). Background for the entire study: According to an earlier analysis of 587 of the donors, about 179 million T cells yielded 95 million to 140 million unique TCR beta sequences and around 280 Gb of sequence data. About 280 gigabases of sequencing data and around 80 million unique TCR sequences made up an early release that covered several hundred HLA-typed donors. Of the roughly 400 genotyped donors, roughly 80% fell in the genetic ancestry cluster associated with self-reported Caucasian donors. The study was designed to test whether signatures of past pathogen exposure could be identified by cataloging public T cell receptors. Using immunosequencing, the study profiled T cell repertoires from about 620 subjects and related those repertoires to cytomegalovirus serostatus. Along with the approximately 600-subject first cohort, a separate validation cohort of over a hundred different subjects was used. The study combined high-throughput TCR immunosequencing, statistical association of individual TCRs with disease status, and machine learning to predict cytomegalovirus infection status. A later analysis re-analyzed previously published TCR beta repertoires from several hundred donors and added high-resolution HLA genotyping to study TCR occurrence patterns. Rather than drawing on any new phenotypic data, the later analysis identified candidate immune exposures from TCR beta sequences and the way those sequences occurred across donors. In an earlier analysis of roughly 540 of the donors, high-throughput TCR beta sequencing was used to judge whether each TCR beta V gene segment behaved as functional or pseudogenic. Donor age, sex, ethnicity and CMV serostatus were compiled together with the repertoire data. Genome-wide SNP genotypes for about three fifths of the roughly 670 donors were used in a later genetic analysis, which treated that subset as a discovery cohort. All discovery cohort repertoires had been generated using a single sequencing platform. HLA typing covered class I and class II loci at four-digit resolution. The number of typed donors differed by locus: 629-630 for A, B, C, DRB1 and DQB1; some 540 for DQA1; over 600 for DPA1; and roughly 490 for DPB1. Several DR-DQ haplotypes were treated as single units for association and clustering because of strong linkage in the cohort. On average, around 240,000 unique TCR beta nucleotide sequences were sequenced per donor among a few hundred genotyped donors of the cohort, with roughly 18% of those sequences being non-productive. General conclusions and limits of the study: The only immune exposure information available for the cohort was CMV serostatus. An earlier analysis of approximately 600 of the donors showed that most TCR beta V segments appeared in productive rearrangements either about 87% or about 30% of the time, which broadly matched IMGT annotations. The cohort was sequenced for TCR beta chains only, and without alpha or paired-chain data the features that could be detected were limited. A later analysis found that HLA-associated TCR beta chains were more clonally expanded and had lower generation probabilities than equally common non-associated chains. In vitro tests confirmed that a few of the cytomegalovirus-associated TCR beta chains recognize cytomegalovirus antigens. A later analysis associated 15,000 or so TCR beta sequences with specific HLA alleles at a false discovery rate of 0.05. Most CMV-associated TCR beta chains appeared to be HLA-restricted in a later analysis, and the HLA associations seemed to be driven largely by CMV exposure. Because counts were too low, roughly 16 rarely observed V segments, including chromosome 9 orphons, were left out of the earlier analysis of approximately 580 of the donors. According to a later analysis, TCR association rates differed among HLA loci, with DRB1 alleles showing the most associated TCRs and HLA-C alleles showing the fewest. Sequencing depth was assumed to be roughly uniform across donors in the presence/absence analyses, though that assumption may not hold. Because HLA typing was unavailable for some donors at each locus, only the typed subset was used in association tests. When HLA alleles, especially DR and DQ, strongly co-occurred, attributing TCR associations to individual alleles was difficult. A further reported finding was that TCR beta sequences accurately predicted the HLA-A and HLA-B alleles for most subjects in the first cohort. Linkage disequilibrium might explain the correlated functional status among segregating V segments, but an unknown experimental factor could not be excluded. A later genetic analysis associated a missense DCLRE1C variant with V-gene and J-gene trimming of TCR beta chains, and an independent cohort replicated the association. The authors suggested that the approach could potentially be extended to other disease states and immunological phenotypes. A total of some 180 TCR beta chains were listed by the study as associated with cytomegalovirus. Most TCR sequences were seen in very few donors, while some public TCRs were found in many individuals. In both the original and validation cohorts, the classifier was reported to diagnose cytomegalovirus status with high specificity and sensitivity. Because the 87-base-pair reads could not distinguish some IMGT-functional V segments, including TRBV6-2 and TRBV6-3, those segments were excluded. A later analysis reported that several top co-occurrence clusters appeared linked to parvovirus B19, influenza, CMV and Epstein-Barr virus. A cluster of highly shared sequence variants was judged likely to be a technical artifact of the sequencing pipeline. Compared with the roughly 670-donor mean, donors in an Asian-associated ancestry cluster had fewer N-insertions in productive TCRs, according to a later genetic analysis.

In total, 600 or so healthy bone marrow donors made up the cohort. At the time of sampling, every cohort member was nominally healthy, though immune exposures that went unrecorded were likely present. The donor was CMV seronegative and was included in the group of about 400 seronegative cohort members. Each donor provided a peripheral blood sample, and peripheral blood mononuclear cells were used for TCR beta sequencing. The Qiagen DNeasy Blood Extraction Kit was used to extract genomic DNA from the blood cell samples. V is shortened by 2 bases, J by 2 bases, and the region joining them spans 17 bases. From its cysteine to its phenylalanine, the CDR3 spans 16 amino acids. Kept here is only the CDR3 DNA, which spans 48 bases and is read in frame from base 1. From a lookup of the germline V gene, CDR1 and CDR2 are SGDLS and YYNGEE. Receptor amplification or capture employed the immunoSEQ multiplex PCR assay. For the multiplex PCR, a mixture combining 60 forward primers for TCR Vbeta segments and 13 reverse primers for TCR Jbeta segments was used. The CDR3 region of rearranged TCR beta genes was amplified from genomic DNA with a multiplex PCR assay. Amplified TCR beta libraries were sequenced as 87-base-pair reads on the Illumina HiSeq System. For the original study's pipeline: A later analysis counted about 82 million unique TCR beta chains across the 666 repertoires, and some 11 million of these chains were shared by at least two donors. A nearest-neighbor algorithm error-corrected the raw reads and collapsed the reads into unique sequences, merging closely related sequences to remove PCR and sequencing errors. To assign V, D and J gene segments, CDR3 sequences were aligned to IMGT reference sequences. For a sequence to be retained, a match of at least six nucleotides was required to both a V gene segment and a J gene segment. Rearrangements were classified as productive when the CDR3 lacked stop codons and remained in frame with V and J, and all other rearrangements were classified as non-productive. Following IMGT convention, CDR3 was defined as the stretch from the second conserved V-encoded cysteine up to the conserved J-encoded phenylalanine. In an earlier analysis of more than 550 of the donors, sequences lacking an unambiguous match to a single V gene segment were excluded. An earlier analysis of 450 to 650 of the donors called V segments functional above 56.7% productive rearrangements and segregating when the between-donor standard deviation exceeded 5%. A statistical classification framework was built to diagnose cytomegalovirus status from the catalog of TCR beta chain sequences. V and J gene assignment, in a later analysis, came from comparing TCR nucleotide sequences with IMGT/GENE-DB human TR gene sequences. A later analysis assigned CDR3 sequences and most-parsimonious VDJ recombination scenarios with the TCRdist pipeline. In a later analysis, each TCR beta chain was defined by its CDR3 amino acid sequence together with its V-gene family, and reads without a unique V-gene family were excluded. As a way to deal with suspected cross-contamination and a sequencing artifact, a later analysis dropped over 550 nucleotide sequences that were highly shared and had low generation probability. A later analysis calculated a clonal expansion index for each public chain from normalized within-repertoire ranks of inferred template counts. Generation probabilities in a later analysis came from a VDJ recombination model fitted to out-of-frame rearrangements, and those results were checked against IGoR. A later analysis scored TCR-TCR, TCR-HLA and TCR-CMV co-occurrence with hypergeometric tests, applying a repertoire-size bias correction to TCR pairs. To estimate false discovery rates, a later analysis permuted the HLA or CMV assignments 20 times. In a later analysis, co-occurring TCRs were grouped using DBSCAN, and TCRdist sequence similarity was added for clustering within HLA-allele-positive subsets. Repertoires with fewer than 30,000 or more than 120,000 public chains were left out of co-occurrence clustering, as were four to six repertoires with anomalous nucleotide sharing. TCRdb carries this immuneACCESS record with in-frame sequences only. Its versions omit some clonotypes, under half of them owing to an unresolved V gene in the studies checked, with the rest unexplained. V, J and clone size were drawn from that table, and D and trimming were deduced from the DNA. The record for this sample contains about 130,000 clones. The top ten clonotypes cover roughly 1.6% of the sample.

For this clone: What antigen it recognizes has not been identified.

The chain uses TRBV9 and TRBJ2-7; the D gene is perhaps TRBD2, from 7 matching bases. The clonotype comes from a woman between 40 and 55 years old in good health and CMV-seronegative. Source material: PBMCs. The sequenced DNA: TGTGCCAGCAGCGTGGGGGGCGGGGGAACTACCTACGAGCAGTACTTC. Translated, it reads CASSVGGGGTTYEQYF.